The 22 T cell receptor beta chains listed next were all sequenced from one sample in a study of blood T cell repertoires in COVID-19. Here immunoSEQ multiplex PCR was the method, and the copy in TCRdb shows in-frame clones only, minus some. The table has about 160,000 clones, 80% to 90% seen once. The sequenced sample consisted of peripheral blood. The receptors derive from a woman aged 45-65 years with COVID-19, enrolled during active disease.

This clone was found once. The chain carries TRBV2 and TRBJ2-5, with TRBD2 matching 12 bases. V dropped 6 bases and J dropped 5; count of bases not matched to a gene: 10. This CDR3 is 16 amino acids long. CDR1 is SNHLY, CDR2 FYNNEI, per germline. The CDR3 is CASSPTGLAGLETQYF. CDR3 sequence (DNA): TGTGCCAGCAGCCCCACCGGACTAGCGGGGCTCGAGACCCAGTACTTC. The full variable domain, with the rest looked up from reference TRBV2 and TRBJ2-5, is EPEVTQTPSHQVTQMGQEVILRCVPISNHLYFYWYRQILGQKVEFLVSFYNNEISEKSEIFDDQFSVERPDGSNFTLKIRSTKLEDSAMYFCASSPTGLAGLETQYFGPGTRLLVL.

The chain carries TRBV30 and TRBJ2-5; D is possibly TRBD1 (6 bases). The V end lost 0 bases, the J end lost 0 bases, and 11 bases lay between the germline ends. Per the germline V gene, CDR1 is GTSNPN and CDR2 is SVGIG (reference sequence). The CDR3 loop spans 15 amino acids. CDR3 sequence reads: CAWSVPDSYQETQYF. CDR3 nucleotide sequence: TGTGCCTGGAGTGTACCGGACAGTTACCAAGAGACCCAGTACTTC. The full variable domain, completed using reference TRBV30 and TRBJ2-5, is SQTIHQWPATLVQPVGSPLSLECTVEGTSNPNLYWYRQAAGRGLQLLFYSVGIGQISSEVPQNLSASRPQDRQFILSSKKLLLSDSGFYLCAWSVPDSYQETQYFGPGTRLLVL.

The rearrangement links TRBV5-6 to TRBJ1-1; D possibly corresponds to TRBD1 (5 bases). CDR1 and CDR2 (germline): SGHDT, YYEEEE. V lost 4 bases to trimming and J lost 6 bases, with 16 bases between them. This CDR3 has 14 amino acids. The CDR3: CASSGTGTWAEAFF. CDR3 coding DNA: TGTGCCAGCAGCGGGACCGGGACTTGGGCTGAAGCTTTCTTT.

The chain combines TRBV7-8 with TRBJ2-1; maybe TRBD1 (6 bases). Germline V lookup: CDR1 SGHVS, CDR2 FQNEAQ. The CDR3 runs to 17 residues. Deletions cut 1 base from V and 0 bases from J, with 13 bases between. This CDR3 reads CASSLGYRAHSYNEQFF. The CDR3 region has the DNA TGTGCCAGCAGCTTAGGGTACAGGGCCCACTCCTACAATGAGCAGTTCTTC.

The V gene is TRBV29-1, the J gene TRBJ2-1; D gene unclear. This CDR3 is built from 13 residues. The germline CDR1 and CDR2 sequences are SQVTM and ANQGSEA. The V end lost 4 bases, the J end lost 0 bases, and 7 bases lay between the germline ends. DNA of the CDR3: TGCAGCGTTGTACAAAGCTCCTACAATGAGCAGTTCTTC. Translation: CSVVQSSYNEQFF.

CDR3 loop: CAWSELINTEAFF. CDR3 coding DNA: TGTGCCTGGAGCGAACTCATAAACACTGAAGCTTTCTTT. The rearrangement joins TRBV30 to TRBJ1-1; no firm D call. The V end was cut by 3 bases, the J end by 2 bases, with 10 bases between. Germline V gives CDR1 GTSNPN, CDR2 SVGIG (reference sequence). The CDR3 has 13 residues.

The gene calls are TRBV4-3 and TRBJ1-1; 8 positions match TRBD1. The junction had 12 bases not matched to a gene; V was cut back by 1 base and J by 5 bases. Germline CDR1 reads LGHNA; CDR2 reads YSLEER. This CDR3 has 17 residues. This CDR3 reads CASSQAGSGTGRTEAFF. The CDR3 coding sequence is TGCGCCAGCAGCCAAGCCGGCTCTGGGACAGGACGTACTGAAGCTTTCTTT.

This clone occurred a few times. CDR3 sequence: CASSLGQYGYTF. DNA of the CDR3: TGTGCCAGCAGCTTAGGACAGTATGGCTACACCTTC. V gene TRBV7-2 combines with J gene TRBJ1-2; D perhaps matches TRBD1 (5 bases). CDR1 and CDR2 from the germline V gene are SGHTA and FQGNSA. Trimming took off 1 base at V and 5 bases at J, with 5 bases between the two ends. The CDR3 totals 12 residues.

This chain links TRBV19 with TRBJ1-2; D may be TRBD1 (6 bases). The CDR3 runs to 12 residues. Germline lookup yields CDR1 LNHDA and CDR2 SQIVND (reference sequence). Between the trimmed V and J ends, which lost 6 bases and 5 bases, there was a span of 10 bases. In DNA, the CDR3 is TGTGCCAGTAGACACAGGGATTATGGCTACACCTTC. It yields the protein CASRHRDYGYTF.

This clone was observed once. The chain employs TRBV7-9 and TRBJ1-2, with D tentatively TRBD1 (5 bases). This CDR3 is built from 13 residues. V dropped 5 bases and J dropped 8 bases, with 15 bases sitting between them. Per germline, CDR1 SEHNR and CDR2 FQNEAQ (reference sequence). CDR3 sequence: CASSLRQSEGYTF. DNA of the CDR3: TGTGCCAGCAGCCTCCGACAGTCGGAAGGCTACACCTTC.

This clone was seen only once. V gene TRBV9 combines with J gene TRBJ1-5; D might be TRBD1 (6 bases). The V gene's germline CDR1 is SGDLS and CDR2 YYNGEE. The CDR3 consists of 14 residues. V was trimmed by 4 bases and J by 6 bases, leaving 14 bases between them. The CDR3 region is CASSFGQSGQPQHF. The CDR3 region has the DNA TGTGCCAGCAGCTTTGGACAGTCTGGTCAGCCCCAGCATTTT.

The DNA of the CDR3 is TGTGCCACCAGTGACCCGGGACAGGGTATGGATGGCTACACCTTC. This codes for CATSDPGQGMDGYTF. This sequence joins TRBV24-1 and TRBJ1-2; 9 bases line up with TRBD1. Unmatched junction bases numbered 8, after V lost 4 bases and J lost 6 bases. Germline-derived CDR1 and CDR2 are KGHDR and SFDVKD. The CDR3 runs to 15 residues.

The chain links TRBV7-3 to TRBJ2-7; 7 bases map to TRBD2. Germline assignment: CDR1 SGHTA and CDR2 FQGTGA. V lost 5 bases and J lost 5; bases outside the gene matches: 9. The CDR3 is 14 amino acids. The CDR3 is CASSPRITSDEQYF. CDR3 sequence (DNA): TGTGCCAGCAGCCCCCGAATTACTAGCGACGAGCAGTACTTC.

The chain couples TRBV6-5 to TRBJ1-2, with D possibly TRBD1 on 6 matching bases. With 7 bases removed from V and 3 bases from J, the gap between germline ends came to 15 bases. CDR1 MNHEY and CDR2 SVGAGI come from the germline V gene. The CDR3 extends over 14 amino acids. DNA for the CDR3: TGTGCCAGCATTCCCCTTCCAGGGGACTATGGCTACACCTTC. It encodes CASIPLPGDYGYTF.

CDR3 nucleotides: TGTGCCTACGCGACAGGTGCTCCGTCTAATGGCTACACCTTC. Amino acid sequence: CAYATGAPSNGYTF. The genes are TRBV30 and TRBJ1-2; tentatively, D is TRBD1 (6 bases). This CDR3 comprises 14 residues. The V and J ends lost 7 bases and 6 bases respectively, with 21 bases between them. Germline-derived CDR1 and CDR2 are GTSNPN and SVGIG (reference sequence).

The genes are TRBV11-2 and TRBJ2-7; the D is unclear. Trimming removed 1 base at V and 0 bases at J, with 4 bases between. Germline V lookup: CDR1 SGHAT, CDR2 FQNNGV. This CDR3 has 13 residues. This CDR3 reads CASSLGVSYEQYF. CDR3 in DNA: TGTGCCAGCAGCTTAGGAGTCTCCTACGAGCAGTACTTC.

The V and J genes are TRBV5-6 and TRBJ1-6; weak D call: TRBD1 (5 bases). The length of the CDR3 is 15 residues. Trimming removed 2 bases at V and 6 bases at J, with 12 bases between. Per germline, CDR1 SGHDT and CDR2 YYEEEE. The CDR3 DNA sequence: TGTGCCAGCAGCTTTCAAGACAGACCTAATTCACCCCTCCACTTT. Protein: CASSFQDRPNSPLHF.

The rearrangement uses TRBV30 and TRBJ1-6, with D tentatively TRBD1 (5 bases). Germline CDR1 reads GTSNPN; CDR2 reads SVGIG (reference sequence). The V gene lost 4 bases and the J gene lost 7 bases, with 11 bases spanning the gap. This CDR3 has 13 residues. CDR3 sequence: CAWTGGWNSPLHF. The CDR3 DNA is TGTGCCTGGACGGGGGGTTGGAATTCACCCCTCCACTTT.

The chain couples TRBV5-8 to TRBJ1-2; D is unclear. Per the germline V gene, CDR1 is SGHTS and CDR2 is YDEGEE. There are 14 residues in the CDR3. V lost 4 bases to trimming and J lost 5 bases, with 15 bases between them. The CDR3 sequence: CASSAGQFRYGYTF. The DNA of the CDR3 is TGTGCCAGCAGCGCTGGGCAGTTTCGGTATGGCTACACCTTC.

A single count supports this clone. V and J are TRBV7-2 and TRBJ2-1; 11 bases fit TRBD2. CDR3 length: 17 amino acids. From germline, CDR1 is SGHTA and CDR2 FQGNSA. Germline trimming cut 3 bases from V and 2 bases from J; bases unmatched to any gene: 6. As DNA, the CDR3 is TGTGCCAGCAGCTTCTATCGACTAGCGGGGACCTACAATGAGCAGTTCTTC. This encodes CASSFYRLAGTYNEQFF. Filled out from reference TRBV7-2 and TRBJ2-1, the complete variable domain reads GAGVSQSPSNKVTEKGKDVELRCDPISGHTALYWYRQSLGQGLEFLIYFQGNSAPDKSGLPSDRFSAERTGGSVSTLTIQRTQQEDSAVYLCASSFYRLAGTYNEQFFGPGTRLTVL.

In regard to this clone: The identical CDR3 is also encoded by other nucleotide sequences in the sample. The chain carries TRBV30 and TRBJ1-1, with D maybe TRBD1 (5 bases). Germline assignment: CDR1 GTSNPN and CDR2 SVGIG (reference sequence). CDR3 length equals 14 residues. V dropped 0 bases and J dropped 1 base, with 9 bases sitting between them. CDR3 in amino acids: CAWSVGQGNTEAFF. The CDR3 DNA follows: TGTGCCTGGAGTGTCGGTCAGGGGAACACTGAAGCTTTCTTT. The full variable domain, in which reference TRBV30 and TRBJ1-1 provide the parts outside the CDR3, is SQTIHQWPATLVQPVGSPLSLECTVEGTSNPNLYWYRQAAGRGLQLLFYSVGIGQISSEVPQNLSASRPQDRQFILSSKKLLLSDSGFYLCAWSVGQGNTEAFFGQGTRLTVV.

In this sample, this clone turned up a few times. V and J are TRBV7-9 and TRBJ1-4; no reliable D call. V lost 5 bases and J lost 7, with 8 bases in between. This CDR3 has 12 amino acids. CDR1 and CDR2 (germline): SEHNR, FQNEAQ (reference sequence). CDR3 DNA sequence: TGTGCCAGCAGCGCGAGTGGTGAAAAACTGTTTTTT. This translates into CASSASGEKLFF.